One sample yielded the 14 T cell receptor beta chains listed below, sequenced in a study of vaccination effects on CD4 cells after COVID-19. Ahead of sequencing, the ViraFEST assay grew antigen-specific CD4+ T cells using viral peptide pools. The culture ran for about 11 days, and then CD4+ T cells were isolated. BNT162b2 vaccine or mRNA-1273 vaccine was given to participants in two doses. The antigens of these receptors remain unknown. Clones were sequenced by immunoSEQ multiplex PCR, and TCRdb holds only the in-frame ones, with some missing. The sample includes about 35,000 clones, approximately 78% of them seen just once. The sample in question was CD4+ T cells from PBMCs cultured with HCoV-NL63 spike peptides, obtained after COVID-19 vaccination. The receptors were gathered from a human donor who received a COVID-19 vaccine. Some clones in this sample may be carry-over from other donors' samples.

Written as DNA, the CDR3 is TGTGCCAGCAGTGTACAGGGGGCGCCTAGTGAAAAACTGTTTTTT. Encoded protein: CASSVQGAPSEKLFF. The V call is TRBV2, the J call TRBJ1-4; 9 nucleotides align to TRBD1. Germline CDR1 and CDR2: SNHLY and FYNNEI. This CDR3 is 15 amino acids long. The V gene end was trimmed by 4 bases and the J gene end by 7 bases; junction bases not matched to a gene: 7.

The CDR3 protein is CSVRTATNEKLFF. In nucleotides, the CDR3 is TGCAGCGTCAGGACAGCGACTAATGAAAAACTGTTTTTT. The J gene is TRBJ1-4, the V gene TRBV29-1; perhaps TRBD1 as D (6 bases). CDR1 SQVTM and CDR2 ANQGSEA come from the germline V gene. The V end was cut by 6 bases, the J end by 2 bases, with 10 bases between. The CDR3 runs 13 residues.

This sequence joins TRBV25-1 and TRBJ2-5; no firm D call. V lost 0 bases to trimming and J lost 2 bases, with 10 bases between them. Germline assignment: CDR1 MGHDK and CDR2 SYGVNS. The CDR3 covers 15 residues. The CDR3 bases are TGTGCCAGCAGTGAATATAGGACGGCGCAAGAGACCCAGTACTTC. Amino acids: CASSEYRTAQETQYF. Filled out from reference TRBV25-1 and TRBJ2-5, the complete variable domain reads EADIYQTPRYLVIGTGKKITLECSQTMGHDKMYWYQQDPGMELHLIHYSYGVNSTEKGDLSSESTVSRIRTEHFPLTLESARPSHTSQYLCASSEYRTAQETQYFGPGTRLLVL.

In nucleotides, the CDR3 is TGTGCCAGCAGCTTAGCGCTGACCCCCGAGGGGACCCAGTACTTC. Translated, it gives CASSLALTPEGTQYF. This chain uses TRBV7-2 with TRBJ2-5, with a weak D call TRBD2 (5 bases). From germline, CDR1 is SGHTA and CDR2 FQGNSA. The CDR3 totals 15 residues. Trimming stripped 0 bases from V and 7 bases from J, with 15 bases between.

The chain combines TRBV5-8 with TRBJ2-3, with D possibly being TRBD1 (6 bases). The germline V gene encodes CDR1 SGHTS and CDR2 YDEGEE. The CDR3 sequence is 15 residues long. The germline V and J ends were trimmed by 1 base and 4 bases, with 13 bases remaining between them. CDR3 in DNA: TGTGCCAGCAGCTTGTGGGGCAGGGGATCAGATACGCAGTATTTT. It translates to CASSLWGRGSDTQYF.

This chain joins TRBV2 and TRBJ1-2; D unresolved. The ends were cut back, 2 bases at V and 2 bases at J, with 0 bases in the middle. The CDR3 contains 11 residues. Germline assignment: CDR1 SNHLY and CDR2 FYNNEI. For the CDR3, the DNA is TGTGCCAGCAGTGAAAACTATGGCTACACCTTC. Residues: CASSENYGYTF.

The rearrangement joins TRBV6-2 or TRBV6-3 to TRBJ1-2, with D possibly matching TRBD1 (5 bases). V lost 1 base and J lost 8, with 11 bases in between. The germline gives CDR1 MNHEY, CDR2 SVGEGT. The CDR3 runs to 13 residues. The CDR3: CASSYWGSKGYTF. CDR3 DNA sequence: TGTGCCAGCAGTTACTGGGGGTCGAAAGGCTACACCTTC.

The chain links TRBV5-5 to TRBJ2-3; D might be TRBD1 or TRBD2, each matching 5 bases. Germline loops: CDR1 SGHKS, CDR2 YYEKEE (reference sequence). V was trimmed by 0 bases and J by 4 bases, leaving 9 bases between them. This CDR3 is 14 amino acids long. As DNA, the CDR3 is TGTGCCAGCAGCTTGGGGGACGCATCAGATACGCAGTATTTT. This codes for CASSLGDASDTQYF.

J is TRBJ2-5 and V is TRBV11-3; TRBD2 matches 8 bases. This CDR3 comprises 16 residues. Germline V CDR1 and CDR2: SGHNT, YENEEA. J gave up 2 bases and V 5 bases, and 10 bases lay outside the gene matches. CDR3 in amino acids: CASSQRGLGRQETQYF. In nucleotides, the CDR3 is TGTGCCAGCAGCCAACGGGGACTAGGGAGGCAAGAGACCCAGTACTTC.

The rearrangement uses TRBV6-2 or TRBV6-3 and TRBJ1-6; 9 bases line up with TRBD1. Germline CDR1 is MNHEY and CDR2 is SVGEGT. The V segment lost 4 bases and the J segment 6 bases; nucleotides outside the gene matches: 7. This CDR3 has 16 residues. This CDR3 is CASSSRKTGGNSPLHF. CDR3 coding DNA: TGTGCCAGCAGTTCCAGAAAGACAGGGGGTAATTCACCCCTCCACTTT.

The rearrangement joins TRBV19 to TRBJ1-6, with a weak D call TRBD1 (5 bases). The germline V and J ends were trimmed by 8 bases and 6 bases, with 11 bases remaining between them. This CDR3 contains 13 residues. In germline, CDR1 is LNHDA, CDR2 SQIVND (reference sequence). CDR3 bases: TGTGCCAGTGGCCGGGACTTTAATTCACCCCTCCACTTT. Protein: CASGRDFNSPLHF. The complete variable domain, with remaining parts taken from reference TRBV19 and TRBJ1-6, reads DGGITQSPKYLFRKEGQNVTLSCEQNLNHDAMYWYRQDPGQGLRLIYYSQIVNDFQKGDIAEGYSVSREKKESFPLTVTSAQKNPTAFYLCASGRDFNSPLHFGNGTRLTVT.

V gene TRBV5-1 combines with J gene TRBJ1-5, with D possibly being TRBD1 (6 bases). In germline, CDR1 is SGHRS, CDR2 YFSETQ. Trimming took off 0 bases at V and 7 bases at J, with 8 bases between the two ends. The CDR3 runs 13 residues. The chain's CDR3 is CASSLEGGQPQHF. CDR3 bases: TGCGCCAGCAGCTTGGAGGGGGGCCAGCCCCAGCATTTT.

A word on this clone: The junction departs from germline at one end; a sequencing error may be responsible. The J gene is TRBJ2-2, the V gene TRBV7-7; the D gene is possibly TRBD2 (6 bases). The CDR3 runs to 15 residues. In germline, CDR1 is SSHAT, CDR2 FNYEAQ (reference sequence). CDR3 bases: TGTGCCAGCAGCCTAGCGACCGGGGACACCGGGGAGCTGTTTTTT. As protein: CASSLATGDTGELFF.

This chain joins TRBV28 and TRBJ1-2, with 8 bases aligning to TRBD1. CDR1 is MDHEN, CDR2 SYDVKM, per germline. Unmatched junction bases numbered 13, after V lost 2 bases and J lost 8 bases. The CDR3 has 16 amino acids. As DNA, the CDR3 is TGTGCCAGCAGTTTAGGTTTTCCGCAGGGGGCCGGAGGCTACACCTTC. Its protein is CASSLGFPQGAGGYTF.